These T cell receptor beta chains were read from a single sample in a study of blood T cell repertoires in COVID-19. The data were produced by immunoSEQ multiplex PCR, yet TCRdb's version contains in-frame clones alone and is incomplete. Of about 200,000 clones in the sample, 85% to 90% were seen once. Sequenced sample: peripheral blood. The receptors here all came from a man in his forties or fifties with acute or convalescent COVID-19. The CDR3 runs from the conserved cysteine through the conserved F or W. D genes are given only for firm matches. Some rows have no size entry. The others give once, few or many, or a class for an expanded clone.

d_call | j_call | clone_size | cdr3_length | v_call | cdr3_nt | cdr3_aa
. | TRBJ2-7 | few | 16 | TRBV27 | TGTGCCAGCAGTTCCCCTTTTGCGGGCCCTCCCTACGAGCAGTACTTC | CASSSPFAGPPYEQYF
TRBD1 | TRBJ1-2 | once | 19 | TRBV11-2 | TGTGCCAGCAGCTCAATTTTGCCGACGCCGGGACAGGGAAGAAGGGGCTACACCTTC | CASSSILPTPGQGRRGYTF
. | TRBJ1-5 | few | 13 | TRBV28 | TGTGCCAGCAGTACCGGGGACAATCAGCCCCAGCATTTT | CASSTGDNQPQHF
. | TRBJ2-2 | . | 16 | TRBV2 | TGTGCCAGCAGGGAGGGGCGCGGCCGGGACACCGGGGAGCTGTTTTTT | CASREGRGRDTGELFF
. | TRBJ1-5 | . | 17 | TRBV2 | TGTGCCAGCAGTGACTGGGTAGGGGGAATGAGCAATCAGCCCCAGCATTTT | CASSDWVGGMSNQPQHF
. | TRBJ2-5 | . | 14 | TRBV7-2 | TGTGCCAGCAGCTTCCAGGGGCGGCAAGAGACCCAGTACTTC | CASSFQGRQETQYF
. | TRBJ2-7 | . | 14 | TRBV5-6 | TGTGCCAGCAGCGGCCGGGACTCGAGCTACGAGCAGTACTTC | CASSGRDSSYEQYF
. | TRBJ1-6 | . | 15 | TRBV7-2 | TGTGCCAGCAGCCCAGGGGTATCCTATAATTCACCCCTCCACTTT | CASSPGVSYNSPLHF
. | TRBJ2-2 | . | 16 | TRBV19 | TGTGCCACCACCTCAGGTGTCCAAACGAACACCGGGGAGCTGTTTTTT | CATTSGVQTNTGELFF
. | TRBJ1-3 | . | 15 | TRBV27 | TGTGCCAGCAGGAGAACTTTGTCCTCTGGAAACACCATATATTTT | CASRRTLSSGNTIYF
. | TRBJ2-3 | . | 15 | TRBV5-4 | TGTGCCAGCAGCCCACGCGTAACTAGCACAGATACGCAGTATTTT | CASSPRVTSTDTQYF